Sequencing of this TCR beta chain was carried out in a study of response to subunit inactivated influenza vaccine. TCRdb re-called the RT-PCR reads with MiXCR, one entry per CDR3 protein. This repertoire shows around 500,000 distinct CDR3 sequences, roughly 9.8% found once; its top ten account for 12%. The CDR3 contains 15 residues. V shed 2 bases and J 8 bases; nucleotides not matched to a gene: 11. The sequences come from PBMCs from blood, collected roughly 47 days after vaccination. The V and J genes are TRBV12-3 or TRBV12-4 and TRBJ1-2, with 7 bases fitting TRBD1. The source is a man between 45 and 60 years old who received an inactivated influenza vaccine. The CDR3 DNA reads TGTGCCAGCAGTTTATCTGGCAGGGGGTTCGGCGGCTACACCTTC. Translation: CASSLSGRGFGGYTF.